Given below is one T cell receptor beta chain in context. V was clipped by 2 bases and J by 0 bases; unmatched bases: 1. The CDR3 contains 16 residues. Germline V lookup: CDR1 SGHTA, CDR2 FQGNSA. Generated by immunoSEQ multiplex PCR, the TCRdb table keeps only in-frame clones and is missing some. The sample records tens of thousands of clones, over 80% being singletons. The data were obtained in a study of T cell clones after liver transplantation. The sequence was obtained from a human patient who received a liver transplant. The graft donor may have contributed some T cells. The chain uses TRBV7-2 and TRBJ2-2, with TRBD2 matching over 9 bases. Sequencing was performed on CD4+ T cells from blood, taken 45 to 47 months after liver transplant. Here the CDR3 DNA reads TGTGCCAGCAGCTTACTAGCGGGGACGAACACCGGGGAGCTGTTTTTT. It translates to CASSLLAGTNTGELFF.